The TCR beta chain under discussion was sequenced for a study of cytomegalovirus exposure and HLA in healthy donors. Across the whole study: The same platform used for the 650 to 850 first-cohort repertoires was also used for the 95 to 150 validation repertoires, as a later analysis reported. General observations from the study: Most observed TCR sequences were rare, whereas some public TCRs were detected in many donors.

The assay was immunoSEQ multiplex PCR, and TCRdb's table has in-frame clones only and misses some. This table holds 150,000 to 250,000 clones, 84% found once. For this clone: Its antigen is undetermined.

The germline gives CDR1 KGHSH, CDR2 LQKENI. V gave up 3 bases and J gave up 3 bases, with 6 bases separating them. The CDR3 sequence is 13 residues long. This receptor was identified in a woman aged 30 to 39 in good health and CMV-seropositive. The chain joins TRBV18 to TRBJ1-5; D is uncertain. The material sequenced was PBMCs. For the CDR3, the DNA is TGTGCCAGCTCACCCTCCTTCAATCAGCCCCAGCATTTT. Its protein is CASSPSFNQPQHF. Drawing the rest from reference TRBV18 and TRBJ1-5, the complete variable domain is NAGVMQNPRHLVRRRGQEARLRCSPMKGHSHVYWYRQLPEEGLKFMVYLQKENIIDESGMPKERFSAEFPKEGPSILRIQQVVRGDSAAYFCASSPSFNQPQHFGDGTRLSIL.